These 17 T cell receptor beta chains came from one sample sequenced in a study of cytomegalovirus exposure and HLA in healthy donors. The PCR employed 60 Vbeta primers together with 13 Jbeta primers. Generated by immunoSEQ multiplex PCR, the TCRdb table keeps only in-frame clones and is missing some. This table has 150,000 to 200,000 clones, 81% appearing once. Sequenced material: PBMCs. The source is a woman aged 18-29 years in good health and CMV-seropositive.

The chain employs TRBV25-1 and TRBJ2-7; 10 positions match TRBD1. This CDR3 spans 15 amino acids. With V trimmed by 3 bases and J by 9 bases, 11 bases remained unmatched. The germline V gene has CDR1 MGHDK and CDR2 SYGVNS. The CDR3 loop reads CASSDRTGGGDGQYF. The CDR3 bases are TGTGCCAGCAGTGACCGGACAGGGGGGGGAGACGGGCAGTACTTC.

The chain carries TRBV4-1 and TRBJ1-5; D might be TRBD1 (5 bases). Per germline, CDR1 MGHRA and CDR2 YSYEKL. This CDR3 region has 16 residues. V dropped 5 bases and J dropped 1 base, with 15 bases sitting between them. CDR3 in amino acids: CASSSPTEGSNQPQHF. CDR3 in DNA: TGCGCCAGCAGCTCCCCTACGGAGGGGAGCAATCAGCCCCAGCATTTT.

This sequence joins TRBV7-9 and TRBJ1-1; the match to TRBD1 covers 7 bases. CDR1 SEHNR and CDR2 FQNEAQ come from the germline V gene (reference sequence). The CDR3 spans 13 residues. Unmatched junction bases numbered 8, after V lost 8 bases and J lost 5 bases. In DNA, the CDR3 is TGTGCCAGCGCCACAGGGGTCGGTACTGAAGCTTTCTTT. This translates into CASATGVGTEAFF.

The V call is TRBV7-3, the J call TRBJ1-1, with D unclear. Germline values: CDR1 SGHTA, CDR2 FQGTGA. Trimming removed 1 base at V and 2 bases at J, with 8 bases between. This CDR3 spans 14 amino acids. The CDR3 here is CASSLIGRNTEAFF. CDR3 coding DNA: TGTGCCAGCAGCTTAATTGGCAGAAACACTGAAGCTTTCTTT.

The chain carries TRBV14 and TRBJ2-1; a weak D match, TRBD1 (6 bases). Germline V gene lookup returns CDR1 SGHDN and CDR2 FVKESK. V was clipped by 0 bases and J by 8 bases, with 17 bases between them. The CDR3 totals 16 residues. CDR3 amino acids: CASSQDRLGQGDEQFF. CDR3 DNA: TGTGCCAGCAGCCAAGATCGCTTGGGACAAGGGGATGAGCAGTTCTTC.

This chain joins TRBV30 and TRBJ2-5; D possibly corresponds to TRBD2 (5 bases). Trimming stripped 3 bases from V and 5 bases from J, with 13 bases between. The CDR3 covers 13 residues. From germline, CDR1 is GTSNPN and CDR2 SVGIG (reference sequence). CDR3 nucleotides: TGTGCCTGGAGGGACTCGGGTACCGAGACCCAGTACTTC. Translated: CAWRDSGTETQYF.

The chain carries TRBV28 and TRBJ2-1; maybe TRBD2 (7 bases). In germline, CDR1 is MDHEN, CDR2 SYDVKM. V lost 6 bases and J 12 bases, leaving 24 bases between the germline ends. The CDR3 loop spans 15 amino acids. CDR3 sequence: CASSSSKGGFYRQFF. CDR3 bases: TGTGCCAGCAGCTCGTCTAAGGGGGGGTTTTATCGGCAGTTCTTC.

This rearrangement joins TRBV10-1 to TRBJ2-1; 8 bases are a match to TRBD2. Trimming removed 0 bases from V and 4 bases from J; junction bases left unmatched: 8. This CDR3 has 17 amino acids. Germline loops: CDR1 WNHNN, CDR2 SYGVQD (reference sequence). The CDR3 protein is CASSESTGAGAYNEQFF. The CDR3 DNA reads TGCGCCAGCAGTGAGTCGACGGGAGCGGGGGCATACAATGAGCAGTTCTTC.

The V call is TRBV6-5, the J call TRBJ2-3; 10 bases are shared with TRBD1. The CDR3 consists of 15 residues. The V segment lost 6 bases and the J segment 0 bases; nucleotides outside the gene matches: 3. CDR1 and CDR2 from the germline V gene are MNHEY and SVGAGI. CDR3 region: CASRRQGASTDTQYF. The CDR3 region has the DNA TGTGCCAGCAGGCGACAGGGGGCGAGCACAGATACGCAGTATTTT.

The chain couples TRBV5-1 to TRBJ2-3; TRBD1 aligns across 9 bases. After removal of 3 bases from V and 6 bases from J, the junction contained 8 bases not matched to a gene. This CDR3 contains 15 residues. Germline values: CDR1 SGHRS, CDR2 YFSETQ. CDR3 nucleotides: TGCGCCAGCAGCTGGACGGGGACAGGGACTGATACGCAGTATTTT. This gives the protein CASSWTGTGTDTQYF. Supplemented by reference TRBV5-1 and TRBJ2-3, the full variable domain reads KAGVTQTPRYLIKTRGQQVTLSCSPISGHRSVSWYQQTPGQGLQFLFEYFSETQRNKGNFPGRFSGRQFSNSRSEMNVSTLELGDSALYLCASSWTGTGTDTQYFGPGTRLTVL.

This rearrangement joins TRBV5-6 to TRBJ2-2, with 9 bases that match TRBD1. Germline CDR1 SGHDT, CDR2 YYEEEE. V lost 2 bases to trimming and J lost 7 bases; unmatched junction nucleotides: 6. This CDR3 comprises 15 residues. The CDR3: CASSLGQGLIGELFF. DNA for the CDR3: TGTGCCAGCAGCTTAGGACAGGGGCTAATCGGGGAGCTGTTTTTT.

The rearrangement joins TRBV7-8 to TRBJ2-5, with D perhaps matching TRBD1 (6 bases). This CDR3 spans 15 amino acids. CDR1 and CDR2 (germline): SGHVS, FQNEAQ. The V gene lost 5 bases and the J gene lost 0 bases, with 13 bases spanning the gap. This chain's CDR3 is CASSPKGEYQETQYF. CDR3 bases: TGTGCCAGCAGCCCCAAGGGGGAGTACCAAGAGACCCAGTACTTC.

The sample holds one count of this clone. The chain joins TRBV5-4 to TRBJ2-7, with D possibly TRBD2 on 5 matching bases. CDR1 SGHNT and CDR2 YYREEE come from the germline V gene (reference sequence). CDR3 length: 12 amino acids. The V end was cut by 4 bases, the J end by 7 bases, with 12 bases between. The CDR3 nucleotides are TGTGCCAGCAGCCCCCATCCGGGGGAGCAGTACTTC. Amino acids: CASSPHPGEQYF.

This chain uses TRBV28 with TRBJ2-7; TRBD1 aligns across 8 bases. CDR1 MDHEN and CDR2 SYDVKM come from the germline V gene. Germline trimming cut 4 bases from V and 0 bases from J; bases unmatched to any gene: 17. The CDR3 is 19 amino acids. The CDR3 protein is CASSSPIHPGQGSSYEQYF. CDR3 sequence (DNA): TGTGCCAGCAGTTCCCCTATCCACCCCGGACAGGGTTCCTCCTACGAGCAGTACTTC.

The rearrangement links TRBV30 to TRBJ2-4; 7 nucleotides agree with TRBD1. Looked up from germline, CDR1 is GTSNPN and CDR2 is SVGIG (reference sequence). The CDR3 is 13 residues long. J gave up 7 bases and V 3 bases, and 6 bases lay outside the gene matches. DNA for the CDR3: TGTGCCTGGAGCCTAAAGGGGGCGAACATTCAGTACTTC. Amino acid sequence: CAWSLKGANIQYF. Full variable domain (remainder filled in from reference TRBV30 and TRBJ2-4): SQTIHQWPATLVQPVGSPLSLECTVEGTSNPNLYWYRQAAGRGLQLLFYSVGIGQISSEVPQNLSASRPQDRQFILSSKKLLLSDSGFYLCAWSLKGANIQYFGAGTRLSVL.

The rearrangement uses TRBV2 and TRBJ2-3; 7 bases match TRBD1. The CDR3 covers 18 residues. Germline assignment: CDR1 SNHLY and CDR2 FYNNEI. V lost 6 bases, J lost 2 bases, and 17 bases stayed unmatched. DNA for the CDR3: TGTGCCAGCAGGGACAGGCGATACCAGCATAGCACCACAGATACGCAGTATTTT. Amino acids: CASRDRRYQHSTTDTQYF.

The CDR3 nucleotides are TGTGCCAGCAGCTTAGATTGGCGGGGGACCTACAATGAGCAGTTCTTC. This sequence encodes CASSLDWRGTYNEQFF. The chain combines TRBV7-9 with TRBJ2-1, with 7 bases aligning to TRBD2. CDR1 is SEHNR and CDR2 is FQNEAQ in the germline V gene (reference sequence). V shed 1 base, J shed 2 bases, and the junction held 5 bases outside the gene matches. The CDR3 runs 16 residues.